A single sample gave rise to the 5 T cell receptor beta chains below, sequenced in a study of T cell responses to AZD1222 COVID-19 vaccine. TCRdb's copy holds only in-frame clones and misses some; the assay was immunoSEQ multiplex PCR. Among approximately 91,000 clones listed, roughly 84% were seen once. The specimen was peripheral blood, collected on day 0 of AZD1222 vaccination. These receptors came from an adult in good health.

The chain links TRBV7-3 to TRBJ1-4; D perhaps matches TRBD1 (5 bases). The CDR3 is 13 residues long. V lost 5 bases and J lost 6, with 10 bases in between. The germline CDR1 and CDR2 sequences are SGHTA and FQGTGA. The CDR3 sequence: CASSPGPDEKLFF. CDR3 coding DNA: TGTGCCAGCAGCCCAGGGCCAGATGAAAAACTGTTTTTT. Based on the CDR3 plus reference TRBV7-3 and TRBJ1-4, the full variable domain is GAGVSQTPSNKVTEKGKYVELRCDPISGHTALYWYRQSLGQGPEFLIYFQGTGAADDSGLPNDRFFAVRPEGSVSTLKIQRTERGDSAVYLCASSPGPDEKLFFGSGTQLSVL.

V gene TRBV18 combines with J gene TRBJ1-1; tentative D call: TRBD1 (5 bases). The V gene lost 3 bases and the J gene lost 6 bases, with 11 bases spanning the gap. The CDR3 consists of 13 residues. Germline CDR1 KGHSH, CDR2 LQKENI. CDR3 in amino acids: CASSPVRGAEAFF. The DNA for the CDR3 is TGTGCCAGCTCACCGGTCCGGGGCGCTGAAGCTTTCTTT. The full variable domain, in which reference TRBV18 and TRBJ1-1 provide the parts outside the CDR3, is NAGVMQNPRHLVRRRGQEARLRCSPMKGHSHVYWYRQLPEEGLKFMVYLQKENIIDESGMPKERFSAEFPKEGPSILRIQQVVRGDSAAYFCASSPVRGAEAFFGQGTRLTVV.

V and J are TRBV2 and TRBJ1-5; D is unclear. CDR1 SNHLY and CDR2 FYNNEI come from the germline V gene. The CDR3 loop spans 14 amino acids. Deletions cut 6 bases from V and 3 bases from J, with 12 bases between. In nucleotides, the CDR3 is TGTGCCAGCAGGGAGGACGGTTCCAATCAGCCCCAGCATTTT. Amino acids: CASREDGSNQPQHF.

The chain combines TRBV19 with TRBJ1-2, with 7 bases lining up with TRBD1. Losses at the gene ends were 5 bases for V and 8 bases for J; bases not matched to a gene: 8. Germline V gene lookup returns CDR1 LNHDA and CDR2 SQIVND (reference sequence). This CDR3 contains 13 residues. The CDR3 spells CASSGTGDVGYTF. The CDR3 DNA reads TGTGCCAGTAGTGGAACAGGGGATGTCGGCTACACCTTC.

This chain joins TRBV6-4 and TRBJ2-7; no clear D gene. Per germline, CDR1 MRHNA and CDR2 SNTAGT. V lost 4 bases, J lost 5 bases, and 6 bases lay in between. This CDR3 spans 11 amino acids. The CDR3 spells CASSAPDEQYF. The CDR3 DNA sequence: TGTGCCAGCAGTGCCCCGGACGAGCAGTACTTC.